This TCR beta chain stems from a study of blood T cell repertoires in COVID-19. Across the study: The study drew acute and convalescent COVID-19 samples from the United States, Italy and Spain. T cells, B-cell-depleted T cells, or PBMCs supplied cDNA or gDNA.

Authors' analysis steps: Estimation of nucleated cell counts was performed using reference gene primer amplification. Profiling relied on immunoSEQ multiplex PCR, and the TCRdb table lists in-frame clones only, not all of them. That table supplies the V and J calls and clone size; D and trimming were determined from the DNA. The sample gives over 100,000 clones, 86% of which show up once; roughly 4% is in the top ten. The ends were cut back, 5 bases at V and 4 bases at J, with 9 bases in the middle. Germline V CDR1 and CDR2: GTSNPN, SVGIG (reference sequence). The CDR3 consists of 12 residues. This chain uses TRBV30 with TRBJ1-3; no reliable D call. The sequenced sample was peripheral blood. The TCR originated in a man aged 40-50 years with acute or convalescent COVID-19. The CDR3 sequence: CAWGVSGNTIYF. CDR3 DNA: TGTGCCTGGGGCGTATCCGGAAACACCATATATTTT.